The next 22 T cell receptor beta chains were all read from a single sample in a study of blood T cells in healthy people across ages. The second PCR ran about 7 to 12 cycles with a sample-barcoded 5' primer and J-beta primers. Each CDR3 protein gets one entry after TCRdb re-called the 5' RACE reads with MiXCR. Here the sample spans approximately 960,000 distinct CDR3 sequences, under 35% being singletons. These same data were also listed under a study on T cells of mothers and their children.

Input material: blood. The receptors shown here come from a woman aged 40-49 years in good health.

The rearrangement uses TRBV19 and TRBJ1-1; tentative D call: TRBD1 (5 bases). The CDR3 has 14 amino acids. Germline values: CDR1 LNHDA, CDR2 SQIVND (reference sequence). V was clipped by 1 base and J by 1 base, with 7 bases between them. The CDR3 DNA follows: TGTGCCAGTAGTATAGGGAGGGGGAACACTGAAGCTTTCTTT. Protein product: CASSIGRGNTEAFF.

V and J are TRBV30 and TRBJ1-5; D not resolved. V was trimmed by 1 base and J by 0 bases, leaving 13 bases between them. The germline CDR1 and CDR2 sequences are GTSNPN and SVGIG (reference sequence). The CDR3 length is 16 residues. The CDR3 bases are TGTGCCTGGAGTGATAATACCGGGTTTAGCAATCAGCCCCAGCATTTT. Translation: CAWSDNTGFSNQPQHF.

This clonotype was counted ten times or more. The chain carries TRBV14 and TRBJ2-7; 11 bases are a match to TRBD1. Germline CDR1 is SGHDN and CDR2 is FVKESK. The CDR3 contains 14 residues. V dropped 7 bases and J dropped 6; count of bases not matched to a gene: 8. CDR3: CASTRTGGAGEQYF. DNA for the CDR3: TGTGCCAGCACGCGGACAGGGGGCGCGGGCGAGCAGTACTTC.

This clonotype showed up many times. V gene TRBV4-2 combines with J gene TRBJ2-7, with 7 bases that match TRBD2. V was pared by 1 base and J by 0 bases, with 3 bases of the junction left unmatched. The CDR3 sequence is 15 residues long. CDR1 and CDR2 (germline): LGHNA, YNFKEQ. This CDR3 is CASSQAGGISYEQYF. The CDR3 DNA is TGTGCCAGCAGCCAAGCGGGGGGAATCTCCTACGAGCAGTACTTC.

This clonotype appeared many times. For the CDR3, the DNA is TGCAGTGCTAGACACCGTTTTAGGCAGCCCTATGGCTACACCTTC. Translated, it gives CSARHRFRQPYGYTF. V and J are TRBV20-1 and TRBJ1-2; D is unclear. In germline, CDR1 is DFQATT, CDR2 SNEGSKA (reference sequence). Trimming took off 2 bases at V and 4 bases at J, with 17 bases between the two ends. There are 15 residues in the CDR3.

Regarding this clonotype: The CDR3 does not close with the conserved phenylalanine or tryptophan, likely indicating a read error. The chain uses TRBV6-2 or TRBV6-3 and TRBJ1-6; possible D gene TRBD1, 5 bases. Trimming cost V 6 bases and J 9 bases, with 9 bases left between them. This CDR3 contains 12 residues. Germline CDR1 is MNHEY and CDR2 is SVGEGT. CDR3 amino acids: CASRQQVSPLHL. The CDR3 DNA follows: TGTGCCAGCAGACAACAGGTTTCACCCCTCCACTTG.

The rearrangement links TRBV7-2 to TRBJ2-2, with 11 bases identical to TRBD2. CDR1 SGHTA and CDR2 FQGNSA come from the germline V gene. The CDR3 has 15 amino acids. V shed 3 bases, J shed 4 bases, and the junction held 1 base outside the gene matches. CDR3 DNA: TGTGCCAGCAGCTTCACTAGCGGGGGCACCGGGGAGCTGTTTTTT. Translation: CASSFTSGGTGELFF.

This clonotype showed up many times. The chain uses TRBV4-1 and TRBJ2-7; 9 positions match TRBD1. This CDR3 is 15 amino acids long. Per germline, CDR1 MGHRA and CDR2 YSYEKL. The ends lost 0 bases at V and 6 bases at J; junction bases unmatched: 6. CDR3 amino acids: CASSQEPGQGGEQYF. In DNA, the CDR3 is TGCGCCAGCAGCCAAGAGCCGGGACAGGGCGGCGAGCAGTACTTC.

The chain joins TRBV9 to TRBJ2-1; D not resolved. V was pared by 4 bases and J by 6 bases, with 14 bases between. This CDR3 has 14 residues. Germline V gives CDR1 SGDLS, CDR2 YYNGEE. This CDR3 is CASSLDPGTNEQFF. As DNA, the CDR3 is TGTGCCAGCAGCTTAGACCCAGGCACCAATGAGCAGTTCTTC.

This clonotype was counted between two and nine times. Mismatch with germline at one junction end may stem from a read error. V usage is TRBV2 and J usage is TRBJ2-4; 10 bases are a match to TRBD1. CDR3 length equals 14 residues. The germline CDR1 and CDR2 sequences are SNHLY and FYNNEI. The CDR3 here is CATALTGGKDIQYF. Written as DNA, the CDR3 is TGTGCCACCGCATTGACAGGGGGCAAAGACATTCAGTACTTC. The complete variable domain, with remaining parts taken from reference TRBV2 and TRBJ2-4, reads EPEVTQTPSHQVTQMGQEVILRCVPISNHLYFYWYRQILGQKVEFLVSFYNNEISEKSEIFDDQFSVERPDGSNFTLKIRSTKLEDSAMYFCATALTGGKDIQYFGAGTRLSVL.

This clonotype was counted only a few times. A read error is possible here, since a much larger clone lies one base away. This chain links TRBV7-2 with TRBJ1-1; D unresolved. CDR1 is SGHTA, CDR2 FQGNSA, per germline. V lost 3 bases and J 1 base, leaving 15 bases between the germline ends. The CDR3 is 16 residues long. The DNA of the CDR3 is TGTGCCAGCAGCTTTCATTCAGGCGAGACGAACACTGAAGCTTTCTTT. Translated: CASSFHSGETNTEAFF.

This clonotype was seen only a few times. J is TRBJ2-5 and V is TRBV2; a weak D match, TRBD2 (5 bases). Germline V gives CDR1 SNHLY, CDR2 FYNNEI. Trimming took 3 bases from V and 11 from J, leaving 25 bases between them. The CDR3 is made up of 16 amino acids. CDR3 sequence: CASSDQEFLGVGEQYF. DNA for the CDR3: TGTGCCAGCAGTGATCAAGAGTTTCTGGGTGTCGGGGAGCAGTACTTC.

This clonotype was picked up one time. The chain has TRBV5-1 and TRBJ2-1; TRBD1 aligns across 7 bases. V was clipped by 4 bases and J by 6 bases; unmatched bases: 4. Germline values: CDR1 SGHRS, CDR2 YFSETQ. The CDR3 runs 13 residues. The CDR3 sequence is CASSRGTVNEQFF. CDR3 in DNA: TGCGCCAGCAGCAGAGGGACAGTCAATGAGCAGTTCTTC.

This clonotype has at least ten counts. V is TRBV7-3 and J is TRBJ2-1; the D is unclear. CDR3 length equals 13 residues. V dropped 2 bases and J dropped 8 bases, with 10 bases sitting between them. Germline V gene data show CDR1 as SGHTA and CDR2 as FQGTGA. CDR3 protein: CASSLWLFHEQFF. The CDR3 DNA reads TGTGCCAGCAGCTTATGGTTGTTCCATGAGCAGTTCTTC. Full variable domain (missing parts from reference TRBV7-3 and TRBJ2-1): GAGVSQTPSNKVTEKGKYVELRCDPISGHTALYWYRQSLGQGPEFLIYFQGTGAADDSGLPNDRFFAVRPEGSVSTLKIQRTERGDSAVYLCASSLWLFHEQFFGPGTRLTVL.

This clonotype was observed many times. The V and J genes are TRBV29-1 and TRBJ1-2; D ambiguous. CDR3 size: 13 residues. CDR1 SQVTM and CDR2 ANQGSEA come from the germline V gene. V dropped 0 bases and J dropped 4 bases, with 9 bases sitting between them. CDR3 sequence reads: CSVEDRHTYGYTF. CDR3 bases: TGCAGCGTTGAAGACAGGCATACCTATGGCTACACCTTC.

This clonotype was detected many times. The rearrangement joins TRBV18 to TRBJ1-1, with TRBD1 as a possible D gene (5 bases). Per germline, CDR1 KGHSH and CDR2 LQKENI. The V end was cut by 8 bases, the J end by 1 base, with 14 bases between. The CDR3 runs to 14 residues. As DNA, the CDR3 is TGTGCCAGCGCGTTACAGGTTTCGAACACTGAAGCTTTCTTT. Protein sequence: CASALQVSNTEAFF.

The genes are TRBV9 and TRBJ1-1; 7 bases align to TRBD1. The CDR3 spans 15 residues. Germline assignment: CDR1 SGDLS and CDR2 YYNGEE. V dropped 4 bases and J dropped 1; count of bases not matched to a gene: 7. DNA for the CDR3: TGTGCCAGCAGCTTTACCGGGACAGAGAACACTGAAGCTTTCTTT. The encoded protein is CASSFTGTENTEAFF.

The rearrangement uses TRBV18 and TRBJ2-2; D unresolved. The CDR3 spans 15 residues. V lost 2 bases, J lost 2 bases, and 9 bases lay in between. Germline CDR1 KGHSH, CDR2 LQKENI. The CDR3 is CASSPSTINTGELFF. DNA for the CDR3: TGTGCCAGCTCACCAAGTACTATCAACACCGGGGAGCTGTTTTTT.

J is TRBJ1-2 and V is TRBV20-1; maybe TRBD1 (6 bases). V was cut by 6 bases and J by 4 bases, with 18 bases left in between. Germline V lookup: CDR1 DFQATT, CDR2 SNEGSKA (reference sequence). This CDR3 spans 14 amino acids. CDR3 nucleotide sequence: TGCAGTGCCGCCGGGACACTCAATGGCTATGGCTACACCTTC. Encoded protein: CSAAGTLNGYGYTF.

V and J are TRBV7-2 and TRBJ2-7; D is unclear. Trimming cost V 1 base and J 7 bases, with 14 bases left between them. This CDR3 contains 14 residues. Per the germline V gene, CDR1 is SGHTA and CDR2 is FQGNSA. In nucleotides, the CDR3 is TGTGCCAGCAGCTTAGGGACGGCGGATTATGAGCAGTACTTC. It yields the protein CASSLGTADYEQYF.

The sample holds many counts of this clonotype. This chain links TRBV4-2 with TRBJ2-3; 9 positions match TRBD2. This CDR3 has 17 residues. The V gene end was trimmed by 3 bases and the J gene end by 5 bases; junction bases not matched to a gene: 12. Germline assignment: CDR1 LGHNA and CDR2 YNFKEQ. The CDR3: CASSQGTGGGEEDTQYF. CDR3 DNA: TGTGCCAGCAGCCAGGGGACTGGCGGGGGGGAGGAAGATACGCAGTATTTT.

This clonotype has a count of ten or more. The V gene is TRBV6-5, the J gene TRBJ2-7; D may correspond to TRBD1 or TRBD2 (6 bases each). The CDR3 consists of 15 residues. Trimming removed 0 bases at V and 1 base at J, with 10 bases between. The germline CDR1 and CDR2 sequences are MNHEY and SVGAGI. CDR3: CASSYSGGGSYEQYF. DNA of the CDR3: TGTGCCAGCAGTTACTCCGGAGGGGGTTCCTACGAGCAGTACTTC.